A selection of T cell receptor beta chains follows, all from one sample in a study of human T cells and chemical hapten exposure. MiXCR, applied by TCRdb to the RACE reads, yields one record per CDR3 protein. The repertoire holds 250,000 or so distinct CDR3 sequences, with approximately 8.6% as singletons. Sequencing used whole blood, obtained in connection with sensitization to the hapten diphenylcyclopropenone (DPC). These receptors were taken from a woman aged 40-49 years with alopecia areata. Some clones in this sample may be carry-over from other donors' samples. CDR3s include the opening cysteine and the closing phenylalanine or tryptophan. Each record gives: V gene, D gene, J gene, clone size, CDR3 protein, CDR3 DNA. D genes are given only for firm matches. Clone size is given for some rows only: seen once, a few or many times, or a class if the clone is expanded.

v_gene: TRBV6-2/TRBV6-3; d_gene: NA; j_gene: TRBJ1-1; abundance: many; CDR3aa: CAAVMNTEAFF; CDR3nt: TGTGCCGCCGTCATGAACACTGAAGCTTTCTTT
v_gene: TRBV5-1; d_gene: NA; j_gene: TRBJ2-3; abundance: NA; CDR3aa: CASSLGSSTDTQYF; CDR3nt: TGCGCCAGCAGCTTGGGCTCGAGCACAGATACGCAGTATTTT
v_gene: TRBV2; d_gene: NA; j_gene: TRBJ1-1; abundance: many; CDR3aa: CASSEGRSTEAFF; CDR3nt: TGTGCCAGCAGTGAGGGGAGGAGCACTGAAGCTTTCTTT
v_gene: TRBV10-3; d_gene: NA; j_gene: TRBJ2-1; abundance: NA; CDR3aa: CAIRDRVGGNEQFF; CDR3nt: TGTGCCATCAGGGATCGCGTGGGCGGGAATGAGCAGTTCTTC
v_gene: TRBV20-1; d_gene: NA; j_gene: TRBJ1-5; abundance: NA; CDR3aa: CSARRTAYGNQPQHF; CDR3nt: TGCAGTGCTAGACGTACAGCATACGGCAATCAGCCCCAGCATTTT
v_gene: TRBV20-1; d_gene: NA; j_gene: TRBJ2-1; abundance: NA; CDR3aa: CSARPNTATRRNEQFF; CDR3nt: TGCAGTGCTAGACCTAATACTGCGACTAGACGCAATGAGCAGTTCTTC
v_gene: TRBV18; d_gene: NA; j_gene: TRBJ2-5; abundance: few; CDR3aa: CASSLSRTLQETQYF; CDR3nt: TGTGCCAGCTCACTATCCAGGACTCTCCAAGAGACCCAGTACTTC
v_gene: TRBV20-1; d_gene: NA; j_gene: TRBJ2-7; abundance: NA; CDR3aa: CSAREGLQFYEQYF; CDR3nt: TGCAGTGCTAGAGAGGGACTTCAGTTCTACGAGCAGTACTTC
v_gene: TRBV5-1; d_gene: NA; j_gene: TRBJ2-2; abundance: NA; CDR3aa: CASRETVSNTGELFF; CDR3nt: TGCGCCAGCAGAGAGACGGTATCGAACACCGGGGAGCTGTTTTTT
v_gene: TRBV4-3; d_gene: TRBD2; j_gene: TRBJ2-5; abundance: many; CDR3aa: CASSLQVEASGQETQYF; CDR3nt: TGCGCCAGCAGCCTCCAGGTTGAGGCTAGCGGGCAAGAGACCCAGTACTTC
v_gene: TRBV7-9; d_gene: NA; j_gene: TRBJ2-7; abundance: NA; CDR3aa: CASRNGPYEQYF; CDR3nt: TGTGCCAGCAGGAATGGACCCTACGAGCAGTACTTC
v_gene: TRBV9; d_gene: NA; j_gene: TRBJ2-5; abundance: few; CDR3aa: CASSLWESETQYF; CDR3nt: TGTGCCAGCAGCCTTTGGGAGTCTGAGACCCAGTACTTC
v_gene: TRBV11-1; d_gene: TRBD2; j_gene: TRBJ2-1; abundance: few; CDR3aa: CASSTGLGLEQFF; CDR3nt: TGTGCCAGCAGCACGGGACTAGGTCTTGAGCAGTTCTTC
v_gene: TRBV20-1; d_gene: TRBD2; j_gene: TRBJ2-3; abundance: once; CDR3aa: CSARAAGGGDTQYF; CDR3nt: TGCAGTGCTAGAGCGGCGGGAGGGGGAGATACGCAGTATTTT
v_gene: TRBV27; d_gene: TRBD1; j_gene: TRBJ1-2; abundance: few; CDR3aa: CASSLSNRGRNGYTF; CDR3nt: TGTGCCAGCAGTTTATCGAACAGGGGAAGAAATGGCTACACCTTC
v_gene: TRBV20-1; d_gene: NA; j_gene: TRBJ2-3; abundance: few; CDR3aa: CSACGETGGADTQYF; CDR3nt: TGCAGTGCTTGCGGCGAGACTGGTGGTGCAGATACGCAGTATTTT
v_gene: TRBV20-1; d_gene: TRBD1; j_gene: TRBJ1-2; abundance: many; CDR3aa: CSVSTGRDGYTF; CDR3nt: TGCAGTGTTTCGACAGGGAGGGATGGCTACACCTTC
v_gene: TRBV29-1; d_gene: TRBD2; j_gene: TRBJ2-3; abundance: few; CDR3aa: CSAGEGDTQYF; CDR3nt: TGCAGCGCTGGGGAGGGTGATACGCAGTATTTT